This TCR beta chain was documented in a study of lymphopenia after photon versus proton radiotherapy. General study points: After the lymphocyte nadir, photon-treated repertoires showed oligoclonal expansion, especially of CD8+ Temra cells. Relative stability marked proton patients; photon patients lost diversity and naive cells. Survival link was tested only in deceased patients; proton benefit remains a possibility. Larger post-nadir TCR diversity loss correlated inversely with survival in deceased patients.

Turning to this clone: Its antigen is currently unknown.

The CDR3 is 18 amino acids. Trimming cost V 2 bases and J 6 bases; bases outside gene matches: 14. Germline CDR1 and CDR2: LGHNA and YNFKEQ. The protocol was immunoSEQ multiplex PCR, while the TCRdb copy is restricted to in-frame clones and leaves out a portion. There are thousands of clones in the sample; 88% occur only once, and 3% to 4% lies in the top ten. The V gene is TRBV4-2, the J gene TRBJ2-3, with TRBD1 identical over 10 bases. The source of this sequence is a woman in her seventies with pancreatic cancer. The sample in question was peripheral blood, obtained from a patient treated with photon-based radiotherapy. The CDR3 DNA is TGTGCCAGCAGCCAACCGCCAGTGACAGGGGGCGCGCGGGATACGCAGTATTTT. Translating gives CASSQPPVTGGARDTQYF.